This T cell receptor (beta chain) was found in a study of cytomegalovirus exposure and HLA in healthy donors. About the research overall: For the approximately 420 genotyped donors, more than 65% fell within the Caucasian-associated ancestry cluster.

Overall study findings and caveats: Overall, roughly 160 TCR beta chains were annotated as cytomegalovirus-associated. CMV serostatus alone was available as immune exposure information. It was reported in a later analysis that an Asian-associated ancestry cluster showed fewer N-insertions than the roughly 620-donor mean.

Regarding this clone: What it binds is not known.

Germline V CDR1 and CDR2: MNHEY, SMNVEV (reference sequence). This CDR3 contains 14 residues. V gave up 1 base and J gave up 7 bases; unmatched junction bases: 4. This PCR relied on a set of 60 Vbeta primers and 13 Jbeta primers. Sequencing was performed with immunoSEQ multiplex PCR; in TCRdb, only in-frame clones are kept and a portion is missing. The data show hundreds of thousands of clones, around 66% seen once. The V call is TRBV27, the J call TRBJ1-2, with TRBD1 identical over 9 bases. The material sequenced was PBMCs. The TCR originated in a female donor in good health and CMV-seronegative. In DNA, the CDR3 is TGTGCCAGCAGTTTATTGGGACAGGGTGGTGGCTACACCTTC. Its translation is CASSLLGQGGGYTF.